This T cell receptor (beta chain) is drawn from a study of blood T cells in healthy people across ages. In terms of origin and age, donors were healthy Caucasian individuals from Russia aged roughly 6 to 100. In the case of this clonotype: The antigen is not known. At one end, the junction sequence differs from germline, possibly due to a read error.

Looked up from germline, CDR1 is SGHAT and CDR2 is FQNNGV. CDR3 length: 14 amino acids. Primers used in a second PCR of roughly 7 to 11 cycles were a sample-barcoded 5' primer and a J-beta primer mix. One entry per CDR3 protein results from TCRdb running MiXCR on the 5' RACE reads. The sample includes 1.5 million to 2 million distinct CDR3 sequences, almost 35% seen only once; the top ten take roughly 10%. Notes on the study in general: A greater number of naive CD4+ cells and higher diversity distinguished long-lived donors from aged donors.

The chain joins TRBV11-2 to TRBJ2-7, with D tentatively TRBD2 (6 bases). This clonotype was sampled from a woman aged 25 to 39 in good health. Material: blood. The CDR3 sequence is CACSLGGEFYEQYF. The CDR3 DNA follows: TGTGCCTGCAGCTTAGGCGGGGAGTTCTACGAGCAGTACTTC.